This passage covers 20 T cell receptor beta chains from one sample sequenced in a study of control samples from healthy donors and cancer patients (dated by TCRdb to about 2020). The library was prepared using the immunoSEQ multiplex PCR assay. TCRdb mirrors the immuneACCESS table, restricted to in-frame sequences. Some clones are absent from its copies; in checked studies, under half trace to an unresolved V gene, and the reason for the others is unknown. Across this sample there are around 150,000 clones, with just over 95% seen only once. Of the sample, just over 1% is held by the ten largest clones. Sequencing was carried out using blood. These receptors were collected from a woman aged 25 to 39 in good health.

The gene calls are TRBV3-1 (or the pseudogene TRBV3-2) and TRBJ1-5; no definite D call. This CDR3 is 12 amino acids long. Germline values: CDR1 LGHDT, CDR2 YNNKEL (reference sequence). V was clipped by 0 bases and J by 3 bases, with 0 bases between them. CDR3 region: CASSQDNQPQHF. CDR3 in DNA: TGTGCCAGCAGCCAAGACAATCAGCCCCAGCATTTT.

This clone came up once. For the CDR3, the DNA is TGTGCCAGTAGTATATCTGCCGGTCAGAGTGTAGGCTACACCTTC. The encoded protein is CASSISAGQSVGYTF. V usage is TRBV19 and J usage is TRBJ1-2, with no clear D. The CDR3 loop spans 15 amino acids. Trimming removed 2 bases at V and 8 bases at J, with 18 bases between. The germline CDR1 and CDR2 sequences are LNHDA and SQIVND (reference sequence). Looking up the rest from reference TRBV19 and TRBJ1-2 gives the full variable domain: DGGITQSPKYLFRKEGQNVTLSCEQNLNHDAMYWYRQDPGQGLRLIYYSQIVNDFQKGDIAEGYSVSREKKESFPLTVTSAQKNPTAFYLCASSISAGQSVGYTFGSGTRLTVV.

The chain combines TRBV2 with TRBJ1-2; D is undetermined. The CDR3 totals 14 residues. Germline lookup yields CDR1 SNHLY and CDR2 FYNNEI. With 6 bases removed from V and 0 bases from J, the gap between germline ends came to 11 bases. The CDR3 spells CASRREPANYGYTF. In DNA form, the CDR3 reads TGTGCCAGCAGGAGAGAGCCTGCTAACTATGGCTACACCTTC.

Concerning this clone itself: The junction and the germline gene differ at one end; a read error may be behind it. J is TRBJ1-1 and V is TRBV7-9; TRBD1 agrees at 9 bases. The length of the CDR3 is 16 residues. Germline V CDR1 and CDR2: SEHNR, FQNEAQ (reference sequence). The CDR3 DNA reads TGTGCCAGCAGCTCACACCGGGACAGGGTGAAGACTGAAGCTTTCTTT. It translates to CASSSHRDRVKTEAFF.

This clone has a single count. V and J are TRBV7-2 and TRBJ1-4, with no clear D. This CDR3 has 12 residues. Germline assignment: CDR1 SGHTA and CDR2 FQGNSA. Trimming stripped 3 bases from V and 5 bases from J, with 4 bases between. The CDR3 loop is CASSFRNEKLFF. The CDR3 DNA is TGTGCCAGCAGCTTTAGAAATGAAAAACTGTTTTTT.

In nucleotides, the CDR3 is TGTGCCAGTAGTATAGCCCTAGCGGGAGACTACGAGCAGTACTTC. Translation gives CASSIALAGDYEQYF. The rearrangement joins TRBV19 to TRBJ2-7; 10 bases line up with TRBD2. V dropped 1 base and J dropped 3; count of bases not matched to a gene: 3. This CDR3 is 15 amino acids long. Germline V gene lookup returns CDR1 LNHDA and CDR2 SQIVND (reference sequence).

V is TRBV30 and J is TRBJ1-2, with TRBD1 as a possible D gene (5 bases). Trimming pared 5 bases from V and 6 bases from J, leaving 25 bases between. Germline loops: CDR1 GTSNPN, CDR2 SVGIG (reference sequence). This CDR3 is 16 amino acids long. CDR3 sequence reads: CAWGSSPGAEVDGYTF. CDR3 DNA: TGTGCCTGGGGGAGCTCCCCCGGGGCAGAGGTCGATGGCTACACCTTC.

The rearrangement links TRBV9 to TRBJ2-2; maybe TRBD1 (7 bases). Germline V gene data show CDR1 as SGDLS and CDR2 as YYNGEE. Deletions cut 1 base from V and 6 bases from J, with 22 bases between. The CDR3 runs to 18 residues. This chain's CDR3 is CASSVTPGGAGGPGELFF. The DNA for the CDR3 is TGTGCCAGCAGCGTAACCCCCGGCGGGGCAGGGGGTCCCGGGGAGCTGTTTTTT.

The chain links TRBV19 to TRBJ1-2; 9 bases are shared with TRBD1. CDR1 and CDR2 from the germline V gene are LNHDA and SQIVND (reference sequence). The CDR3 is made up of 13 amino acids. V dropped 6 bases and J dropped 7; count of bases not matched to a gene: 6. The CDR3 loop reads CASRTGTGLGYTF. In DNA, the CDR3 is TGTGCCAGTAGGACCGGGACAGGGCTTGGCTACACCTTC.

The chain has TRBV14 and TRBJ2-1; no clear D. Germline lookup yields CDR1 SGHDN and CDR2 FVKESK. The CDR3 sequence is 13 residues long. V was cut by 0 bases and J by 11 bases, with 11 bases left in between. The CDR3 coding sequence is TGTGCCAGCAGCCAAGAGGGCAGTCCTCAGCAGTTCTTC. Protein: CASSQEGSPQQFF.

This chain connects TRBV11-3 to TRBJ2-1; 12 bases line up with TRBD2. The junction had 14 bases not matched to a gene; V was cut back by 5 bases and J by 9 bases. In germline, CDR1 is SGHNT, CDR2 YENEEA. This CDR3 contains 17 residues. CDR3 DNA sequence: TGTGCCAGCAGCCTATCCTTTCCGGGACTAGCGGGTAGTGAGCAGTTCTTC. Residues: CASSLSFPGLAGSEQFF.

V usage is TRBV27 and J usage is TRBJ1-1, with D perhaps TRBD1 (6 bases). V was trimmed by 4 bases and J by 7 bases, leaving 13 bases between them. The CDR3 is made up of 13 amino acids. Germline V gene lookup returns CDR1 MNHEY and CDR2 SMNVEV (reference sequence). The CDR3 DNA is TGTGCCAGCAGTTCTCTGACAGGAATTGAAGCTTTCTTT. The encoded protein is CASSSLTGIEAFF.

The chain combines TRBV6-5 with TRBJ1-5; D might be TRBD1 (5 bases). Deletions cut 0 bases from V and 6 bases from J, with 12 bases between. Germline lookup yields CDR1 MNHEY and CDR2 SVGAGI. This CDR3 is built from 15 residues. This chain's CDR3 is CASSYSGGGGQPQHF. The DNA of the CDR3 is TGTGCCAGCAGTTACTCGGGGGGTGGCGGTCAGCCCCAGCATTTT.

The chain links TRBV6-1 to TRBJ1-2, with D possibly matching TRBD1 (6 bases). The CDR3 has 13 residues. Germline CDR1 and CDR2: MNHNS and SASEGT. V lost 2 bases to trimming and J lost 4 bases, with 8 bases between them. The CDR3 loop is CASSERTVYGYTF. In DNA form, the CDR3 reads TGTGCCAGCAGTGAACGGACAGTCTATGGCTACACCTTC.

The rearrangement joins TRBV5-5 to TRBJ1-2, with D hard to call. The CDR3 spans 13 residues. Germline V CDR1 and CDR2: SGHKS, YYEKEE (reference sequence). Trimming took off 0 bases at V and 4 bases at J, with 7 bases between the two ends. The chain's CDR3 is CASSLGIRYGYTF. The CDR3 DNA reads TGTGCCAGCAGCTTGGGGATTCGCTATGGCTACACCTTC.

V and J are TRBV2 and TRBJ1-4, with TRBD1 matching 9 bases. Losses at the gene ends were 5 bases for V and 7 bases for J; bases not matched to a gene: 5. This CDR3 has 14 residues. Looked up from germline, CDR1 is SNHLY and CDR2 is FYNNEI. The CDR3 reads CASSRQGGGEKLFF. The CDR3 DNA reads TGTGCCAGCAGTAGACAGGGGGGTGGTGAAAAACTGTTTTTT.

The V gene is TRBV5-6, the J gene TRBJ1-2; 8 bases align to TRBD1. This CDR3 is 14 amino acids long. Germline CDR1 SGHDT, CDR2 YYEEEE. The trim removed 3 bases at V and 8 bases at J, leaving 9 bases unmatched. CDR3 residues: CASSSRDRSPGYTF. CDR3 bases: TGTGCCAGCAGCTCTCGGGACAGGTCCCCGGGCTACACCTTC. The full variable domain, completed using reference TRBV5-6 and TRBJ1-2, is DAGVTQSPTHLIKTRGQQVTLRCSPKSGHDTVSWYQQALGQGPQFIFQYYEEEERQRGNFPDRFSGHQFPNYSSELNVNALLLGDSALYLCASSSRDRSPGYTFGSGTRLTVV.

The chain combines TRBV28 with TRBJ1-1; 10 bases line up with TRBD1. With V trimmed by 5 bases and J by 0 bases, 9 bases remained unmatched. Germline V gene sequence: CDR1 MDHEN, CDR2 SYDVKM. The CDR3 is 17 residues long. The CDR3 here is CASSTPGQGFMNTEAFF. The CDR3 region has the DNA TGTGCCAGCAGTACTCCGGGACAGGGGTTTATGAACACTGAAGCTTTCTTT.

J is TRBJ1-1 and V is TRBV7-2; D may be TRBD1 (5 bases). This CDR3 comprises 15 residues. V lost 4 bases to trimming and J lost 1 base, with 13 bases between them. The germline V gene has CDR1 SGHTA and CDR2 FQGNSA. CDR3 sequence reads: CASSSPLRANTEAFF. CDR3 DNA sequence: TGTGCCAGCAGCTCCCCCCTCAGGGCGAACACTGAAGCTTTCTTT.

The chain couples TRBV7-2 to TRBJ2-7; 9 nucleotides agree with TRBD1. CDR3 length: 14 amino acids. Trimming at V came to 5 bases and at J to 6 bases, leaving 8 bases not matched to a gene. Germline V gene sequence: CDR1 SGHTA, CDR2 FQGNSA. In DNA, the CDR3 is TGTGCCAGCAGCGTCGGACAGGGGTTAGGCGAGCAGTACTTC. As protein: CASSVGQGLGEQYF.